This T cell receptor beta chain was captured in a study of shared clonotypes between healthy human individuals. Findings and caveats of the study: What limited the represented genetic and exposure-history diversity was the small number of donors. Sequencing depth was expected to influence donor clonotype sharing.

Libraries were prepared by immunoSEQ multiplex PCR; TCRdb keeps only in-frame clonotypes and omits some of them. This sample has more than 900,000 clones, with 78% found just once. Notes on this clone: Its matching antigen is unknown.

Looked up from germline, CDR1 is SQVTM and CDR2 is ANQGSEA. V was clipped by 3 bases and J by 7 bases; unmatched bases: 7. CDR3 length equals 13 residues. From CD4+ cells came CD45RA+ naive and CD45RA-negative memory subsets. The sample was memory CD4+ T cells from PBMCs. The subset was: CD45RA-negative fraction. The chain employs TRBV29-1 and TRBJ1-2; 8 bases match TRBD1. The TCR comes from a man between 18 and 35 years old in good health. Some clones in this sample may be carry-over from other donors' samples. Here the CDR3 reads CSVDAQGAGGYTF. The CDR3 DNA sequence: TGCAGCGTTGATGCGCAGGGGGCAGGTGGCTACACCTTC.